This is a list of T cell receptor beta chains from one sample in a study of blood T cells in healthy people across ages. TCRdb re-analysed the 5' RACE reads in MiXCR, keeping a single row per CDR3 protein. The sample shows roughly 730,000 distinct CDR3 sequences, 56% of them seen only once. The sample consisted of blood. These TCRs come from a man in his forties in good health. Each CDR3 is given with its conserved first and last residue. Each record gives: clone size, J gene, D gene, V gene, CDR3 protein, CDR3 DNA. The D gene is left open where the match is weak. Clone size is shown for a subset of rows, as once, few, many or a class of expanded clone.

few,TRBJ2-7,NA,TRBV28,CASSILPYEQYF,TGTGCCAGCAGCATTCTCCCCTACGAGCAGTACTTC
NA,TRBJ2-2,TRBD2,TRBV29-1,CSASGGAANTGELFF,TGCAGCGCTAGCGGGGGAGCCGCGAACACCGGGGAGCTGTTTTTT
NA,TRBJ2-3,NA,TRBV29-1,CIQGIGDTQYF,TGCATCCAGGGGATAGGGGATACGCAGTATTTT
NA,TRBJ2-3,TRBD2,TRBV5-6,CASSLYSGSGTDTQYF,TGTGCCAGCAGCTTGTATAGCGGGAGTGGCACAGATACGCAGTATTTT
NA,TRBJ2-7,NA,TRBV6-5,CASSYSGESSYEQYF,TGTGCCAGCAGTTACTCTGGGGAGAGCTCCTACGAGCAGTACTTC
NA,TRBJ1-6,NA,TRBV29-1,CSVEPSRAGLLLYSPPHF,TGCAGCGTTGAACCCTCCCGGGCAGGGCTTCTTTTATATTCACCCCCCCACTTT
NA,TRBJ1-6,TRBD1,TRBV6-5,CASNPVQGRNSPLHF,TGTGCCAGCAATCCCGTACAGGGGAGGAATTCACCCCTCCACTTT
NA,TRBJ2-5,NA,TRBV7-3,CASSEGTQETQYF,TGTGCCAGCAGCGAAGGGACGCAAGAGACCCAGTACTTC
NA,TRBJ1-1,NA,TRBV20-1,CSARLPVGGDTEAFF,TGCAGTGCTAGACTCCCCGTCGGGGGCGACACTGAAGCTTTCTTT
NA,TRBJ2-5,NA,TRBV28,CASTQHVGSDEQYF,TGTGCCAGCACTCAACACGTGGGTTCGGATGAGCAGTACTTC
NA,TRBJ2-6,NA,TRBV11-1,CASSQPLGNSGANVLTF,TGTGCCAGCAGCCAACCTCTAGGGAATTCTGGGGCCAACGTCCTGACTTTC
NA,TRBJ2-1,NA,TRBV7-3,CASSLTGRGFNEQFF,TGTGCCAGCAGCTTAACGGGCAGGGGTTTTAATGAGCAGTTCTTC
NA,TRBJ1-1,NA,TRBV29-1,CSVEARGPTEAFF,TGCAGCGTTGAAGCCAGGGGTCCCACTGAAGCTTTCTTT
NA,TRBJ1-4,TRBD1,TRBV20-1,CSAPGQRNEKLFF,TGCAGTGCGCCGGGACAGAGGAATGAAAAACTGTTTTTT
NA,TRBJ2-2,TRBD1,TRBV3-1,CASMDRENTGELFF,TGTGCCAGCATGGACAGGGAAAACACCGGGGAGCTGTTTTTT
NA,TRBJ2-7,NA,TRBV2,CASQGFEQYF,TGTGCCAGCCAGGGCTTCGAGCAGTACTTC
NA,TRBJ2-1,TRBD2,TRBV20-1,CSATRGLAGPVRYNEQFF,TGCAGTGCTACACGCGGGCTAGCGGGCCCAGTTCGGTACAATGAGCAGTTCTTC
few,TRBJ1-5,NA,TRBV7-8,CASSPGEPNQPQHF,TGTGCCAGCAGCCCCGGGGAACCTAATCAGCCCCAGCATTTT